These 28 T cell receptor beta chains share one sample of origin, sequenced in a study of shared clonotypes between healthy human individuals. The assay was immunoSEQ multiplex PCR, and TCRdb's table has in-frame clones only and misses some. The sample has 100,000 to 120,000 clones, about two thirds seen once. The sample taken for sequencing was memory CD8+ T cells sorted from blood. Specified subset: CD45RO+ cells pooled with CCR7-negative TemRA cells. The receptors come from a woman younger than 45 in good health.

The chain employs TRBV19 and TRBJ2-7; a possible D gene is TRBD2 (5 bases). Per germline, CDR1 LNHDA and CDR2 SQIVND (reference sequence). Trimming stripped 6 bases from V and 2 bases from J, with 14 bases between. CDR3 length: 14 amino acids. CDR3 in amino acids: CASSSRTSPYEQYF. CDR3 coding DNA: TGTGCCAGTAGCTCACGGACTTCGCCCTACGAGCAGTACTTC.

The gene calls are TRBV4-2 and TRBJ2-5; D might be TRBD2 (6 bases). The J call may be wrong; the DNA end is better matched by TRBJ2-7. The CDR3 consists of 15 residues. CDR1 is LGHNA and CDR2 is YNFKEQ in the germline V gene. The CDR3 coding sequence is TGTGCCAGCAGCCAGACTAGGGGTATCTCCTACGAGCAGTACTTC. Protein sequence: CASSQTRGISYEQYF.

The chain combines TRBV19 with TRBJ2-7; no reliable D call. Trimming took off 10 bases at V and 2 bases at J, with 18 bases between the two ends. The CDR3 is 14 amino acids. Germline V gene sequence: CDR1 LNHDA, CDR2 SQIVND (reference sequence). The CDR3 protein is CATGQGEGTYEQYF. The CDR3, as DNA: TGTGCCACCGGCCAAGGAGAAGGGACCTACGAGCAGTACTTC.

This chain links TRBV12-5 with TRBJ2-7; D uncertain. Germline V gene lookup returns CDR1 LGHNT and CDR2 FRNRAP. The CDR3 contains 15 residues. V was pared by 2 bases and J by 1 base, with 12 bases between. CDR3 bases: TGTGCTAGTGGTTTGAGTTTAGAGACTTCCTACGAGCAGTACTTC. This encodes CASGLSLETSYEQYF.

The CDR3 loop is CASRLGLAGGQGTGELFF. CDR3 coding DNA: TGTGCCAGCAGACTAGGACTAGCGGGAGGCCAGGGCACCGGGGAGCTGTTTTTT. V and J are TRBV7-9 and TRBJ2-2; 14 positions match TRBD2. CDR3 length: 18 amino acids. Trimming removed 6 bases from V and 4 bases from J; junction bases left unmatched: 10. Looked up from germline, CDR1 is SEHNR and CDR2 is FQNEAQ (reference sequence).

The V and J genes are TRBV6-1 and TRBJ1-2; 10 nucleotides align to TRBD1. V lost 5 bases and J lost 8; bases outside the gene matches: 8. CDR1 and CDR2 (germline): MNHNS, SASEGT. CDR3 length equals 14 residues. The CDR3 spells CASSTSGTGDGYTF. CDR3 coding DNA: TGTGCCAGCAGTACATCCGGGACAGGGGACGGCTACACCTTC.

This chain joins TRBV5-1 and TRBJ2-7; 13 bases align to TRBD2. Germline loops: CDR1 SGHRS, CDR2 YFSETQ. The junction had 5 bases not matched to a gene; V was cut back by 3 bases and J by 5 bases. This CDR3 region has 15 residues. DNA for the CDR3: TGCGCCAGCAGCTCAGGACTAGCGGGAGTTAACGAGCAGTACTTC. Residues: CASSSGLAGVNEQYF.

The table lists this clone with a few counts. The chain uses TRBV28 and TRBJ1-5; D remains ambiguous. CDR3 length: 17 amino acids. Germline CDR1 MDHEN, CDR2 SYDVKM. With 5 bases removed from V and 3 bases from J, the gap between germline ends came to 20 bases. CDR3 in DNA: TGTGCCAGCAGTGGCTGGACTTTGGGTATGGACAATCAGCCCCAGCATTTT. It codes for CASSGWTLGMDNQPQHF.

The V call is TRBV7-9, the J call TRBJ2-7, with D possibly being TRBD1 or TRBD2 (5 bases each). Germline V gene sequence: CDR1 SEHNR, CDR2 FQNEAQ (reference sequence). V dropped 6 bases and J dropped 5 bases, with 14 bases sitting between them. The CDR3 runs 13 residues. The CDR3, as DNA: TGTGCCAGCAGACAAAGCCGGGGCCACGAGCAGTACTTC. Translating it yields CASRQSRGHEQYF.

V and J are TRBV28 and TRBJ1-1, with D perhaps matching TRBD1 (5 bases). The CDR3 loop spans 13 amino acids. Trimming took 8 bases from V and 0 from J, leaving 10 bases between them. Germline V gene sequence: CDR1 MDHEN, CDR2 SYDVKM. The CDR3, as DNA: TGTGCCAGCGGGACGGTCATGAACACTGAAGCTTTCTTT. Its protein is CASGTVMNTEAFF. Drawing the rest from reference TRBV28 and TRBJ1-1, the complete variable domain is DVKVTQSSRYLVKRTGEKVFLECVQDMDHENMFWYRQDPGLGLRLIYFSYDVKMKEKGDIPEGYSVSREKKERFSLILESASTNQTSMYLCASGTVMNTEAFFGQGTRLTVV.

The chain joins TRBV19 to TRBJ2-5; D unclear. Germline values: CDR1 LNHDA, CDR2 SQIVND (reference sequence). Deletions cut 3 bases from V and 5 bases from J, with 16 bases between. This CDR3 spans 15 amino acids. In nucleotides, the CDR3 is TGTGCCAGTAGTATGTGGTCAGGAGATAAGGAGACCCAGTACTTC. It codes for CASSMWSGDKETQYF.

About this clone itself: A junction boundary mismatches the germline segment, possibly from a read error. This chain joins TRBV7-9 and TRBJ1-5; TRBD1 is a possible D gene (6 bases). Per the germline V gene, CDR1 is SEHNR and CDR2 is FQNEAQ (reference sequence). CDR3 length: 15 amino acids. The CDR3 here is CASSQTQGSQQPQHF. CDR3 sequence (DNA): TGCGCCAGCAGCCAAACGCAGGGGTCGCAACAGCCCCAGCATTTT. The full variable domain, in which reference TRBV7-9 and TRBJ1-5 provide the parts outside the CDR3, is DTGVSQNPRHKITKRGQNVTFRCDPISEHNRLYWYRQTLGQGPEFLTYFQNEAQLEKSRLLSDRFSAERPKGSFSTLEIQRTEQGDSAMYLCASSQTQGSQQPQHFGDGTRLSIL.

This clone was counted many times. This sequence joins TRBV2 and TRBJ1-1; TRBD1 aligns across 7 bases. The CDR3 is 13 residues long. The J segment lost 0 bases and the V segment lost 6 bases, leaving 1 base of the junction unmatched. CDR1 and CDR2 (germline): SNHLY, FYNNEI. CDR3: CASRGQLNTEAFF. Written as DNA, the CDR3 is TGTGCCAGCAGGGGACAGTTGAACACTGAAGCTTTCTTT. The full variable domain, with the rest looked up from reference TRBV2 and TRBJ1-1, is EPEVTQTPSHQVTQMGQEVILRCVPISNHLYFYWYRQILGQKVEFLVSFYNNEISEKSEIFDDQFSVERPDGSNFTLKIRSTKLEDSAMYFCASRGQLNTEAFFGQGTRLTVV.

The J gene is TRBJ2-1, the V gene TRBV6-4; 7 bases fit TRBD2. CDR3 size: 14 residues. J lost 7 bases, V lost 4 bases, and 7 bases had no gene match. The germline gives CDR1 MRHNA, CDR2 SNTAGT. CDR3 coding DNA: TGTGCCAGCAGTGTTACTGGGACTAATAATGAGCAGTTCTTC. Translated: CASSVTGTNNEQFF.

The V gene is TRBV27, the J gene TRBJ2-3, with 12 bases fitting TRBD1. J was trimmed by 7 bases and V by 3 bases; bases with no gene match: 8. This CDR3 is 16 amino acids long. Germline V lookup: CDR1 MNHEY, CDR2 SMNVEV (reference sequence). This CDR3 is CASSFLLGQGAYTQYF. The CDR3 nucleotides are TGTGCCAGCAGTTTCCTGTTGGGACAGGGGGCATATACGCAGTATTTT.

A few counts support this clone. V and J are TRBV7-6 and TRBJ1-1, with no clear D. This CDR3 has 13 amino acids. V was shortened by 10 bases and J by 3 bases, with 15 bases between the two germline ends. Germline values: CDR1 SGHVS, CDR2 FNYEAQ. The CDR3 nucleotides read TGTGCCACGAGGACCCCCGCGGACACTGAAGCTTTCTTT. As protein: CATRTPADTEAFF.

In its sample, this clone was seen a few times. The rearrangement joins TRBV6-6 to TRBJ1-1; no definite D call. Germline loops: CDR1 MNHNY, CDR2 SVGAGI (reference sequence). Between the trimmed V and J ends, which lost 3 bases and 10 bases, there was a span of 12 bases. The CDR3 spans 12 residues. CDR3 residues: CASSYSGQGAFF. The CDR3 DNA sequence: TGTGCCAGCAGTTATTCTGGGCAAGGAGCTTTCTTT.

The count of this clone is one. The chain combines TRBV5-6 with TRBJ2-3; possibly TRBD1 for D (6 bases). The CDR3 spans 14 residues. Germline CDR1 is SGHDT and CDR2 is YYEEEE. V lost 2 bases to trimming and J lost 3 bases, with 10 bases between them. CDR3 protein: CASSFGRGTDTQYF. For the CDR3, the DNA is TGTGCCAGCAGCTTCGGCAGGGGTACAGATACGCAGTATTTT. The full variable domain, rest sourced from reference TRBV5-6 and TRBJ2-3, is DAGVTQSPTHLIKTRGQQVTLRCSPKSGHDTVSWYQQALGQGPQFIFQYYEEEERQRGNFPDRFSGHQFPNYSSELNVNALLLGDSALYLCASSFGRGTDTQYFGPGTRLTVL.

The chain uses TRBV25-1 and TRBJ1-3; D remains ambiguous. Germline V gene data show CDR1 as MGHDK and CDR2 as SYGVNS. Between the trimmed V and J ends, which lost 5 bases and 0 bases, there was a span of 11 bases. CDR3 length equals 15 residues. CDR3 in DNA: TGTGCCAGCAGTTCTCCCCCCAACTCTGGAAACACCATATATTTT. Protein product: CASSSPPNSGNTIYF.

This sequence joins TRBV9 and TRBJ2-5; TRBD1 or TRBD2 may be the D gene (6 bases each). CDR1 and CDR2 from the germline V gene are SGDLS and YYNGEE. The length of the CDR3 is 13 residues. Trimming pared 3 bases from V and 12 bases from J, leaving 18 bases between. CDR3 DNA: TGTGCCAGCAGCGCCCTGGAGGGGGGCGCGAAGTACTTC. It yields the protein CASSALEGGAKYF.

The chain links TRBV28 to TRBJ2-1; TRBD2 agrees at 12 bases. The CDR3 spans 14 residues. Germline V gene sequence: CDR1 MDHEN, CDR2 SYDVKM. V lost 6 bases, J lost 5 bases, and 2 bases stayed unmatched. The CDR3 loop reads CASRGLAGHNEQFF. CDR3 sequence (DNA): TGTGCCAGCAGGGGACTAGCGGGCCACAATGAGCAGTTCTTC.

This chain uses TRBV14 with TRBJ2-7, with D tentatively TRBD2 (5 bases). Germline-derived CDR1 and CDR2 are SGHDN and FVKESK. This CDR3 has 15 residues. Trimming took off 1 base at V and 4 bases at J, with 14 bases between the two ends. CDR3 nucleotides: TGTGCCAGCAGCCAAGGGCTAGCTCCCTGGTACGAGCAGTACTTC. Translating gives CASSQGLAPWYEQYF.

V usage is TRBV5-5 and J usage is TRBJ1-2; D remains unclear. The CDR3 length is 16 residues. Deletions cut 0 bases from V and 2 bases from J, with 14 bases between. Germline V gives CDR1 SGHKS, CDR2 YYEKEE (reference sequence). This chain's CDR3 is CASSLDSAVGNYGYTF. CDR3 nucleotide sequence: TGTGCCAGCAGCTTGGATTCAGCAGTGGGGAACTATGGCTACACCTTC.

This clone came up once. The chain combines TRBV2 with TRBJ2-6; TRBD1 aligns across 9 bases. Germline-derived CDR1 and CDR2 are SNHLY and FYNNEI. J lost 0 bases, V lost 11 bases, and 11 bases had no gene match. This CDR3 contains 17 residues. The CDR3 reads CAVPGTGHYSGANVLTF. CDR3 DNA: TGTGCCGTACCCGGGACAGGGCACTACTCTGGGGCCAACGTCCTGACTTTC.

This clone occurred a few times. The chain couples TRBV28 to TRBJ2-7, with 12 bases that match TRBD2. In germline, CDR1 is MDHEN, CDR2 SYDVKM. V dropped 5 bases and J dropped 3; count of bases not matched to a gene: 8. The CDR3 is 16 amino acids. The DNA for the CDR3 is TGTGCCAGCAGTACGAGACTAGCGGGAGTATTCTACGAGCAGTACTTC. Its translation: CASSTRLAGVFYEQYF.

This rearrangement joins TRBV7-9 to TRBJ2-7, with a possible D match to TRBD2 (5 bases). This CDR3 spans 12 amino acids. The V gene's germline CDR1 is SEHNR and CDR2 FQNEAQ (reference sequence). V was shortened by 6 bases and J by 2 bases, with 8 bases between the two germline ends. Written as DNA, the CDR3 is TGTGCCAGCAGGTCCGGGACCTACGAGCAGTACTTC. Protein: CASRSGTYEQYF.

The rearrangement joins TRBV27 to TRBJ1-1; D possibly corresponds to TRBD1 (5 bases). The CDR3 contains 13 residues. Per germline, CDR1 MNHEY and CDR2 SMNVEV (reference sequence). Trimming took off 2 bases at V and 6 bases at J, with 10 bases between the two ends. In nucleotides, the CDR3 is TGTGCCAGCAGTTTAAGCCAGGGCTCTGAAGCTTTCTTT. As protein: CASSLSQGSEAFF.

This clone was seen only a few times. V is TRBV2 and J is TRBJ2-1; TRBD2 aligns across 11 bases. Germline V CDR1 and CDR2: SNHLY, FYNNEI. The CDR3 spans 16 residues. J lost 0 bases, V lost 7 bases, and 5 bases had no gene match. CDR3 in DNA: TGTGCCAGCAAACTAGCGGGAGCCCCCTCCTACAATGAGCAGTTCTTC. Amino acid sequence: CASKLAGAPSYNEQFF.